The 27 T cell receptor beta chains below all came from one sample that was sequenced in a study of tumor and adjacent non-tumor tissue in lung cancer. Three rounds of nested PCR, following a modified ARM-PCR protocol, produced the TCRbeta library. TCRdb reprocessed the multiplex PCR reads via MiXCR and lists one record per CDR3 protein. The sample holds 100,000 to 150,000 distinct CDR3 sequences, around three fifths seen once. The template was RNA from unsorted bulk tissue. The specimen was lung tumor tissue. All receptors come from a young man with non-small cell lung cancer.

This clonotype was recorded once. The chain combines TRBV6-6 with TRBJ2-1; 11 bases fit TRBD2. Trimming removed 10 bases from V and 6 bases from J; junction bases left unmatched: 11. Germline V gives CDR1 MNHNY, CDR2 SVGAGI (reference sequence). The CDR3 is 15 amino acids. CDR3 residues: CANHPSSGGANEQFF. The CDR3 region has the DNA TGTGCCAACCACCCGAGTAGCGGGGGGGCCAATGAGCAGTTCTTC.

Note on this clonotype: A much larger clone sits a single nucleotide away, making a read error possible. This rearrangement joins TRBV6-2 or TRBV6-3 to TRBJ2-1, with TRBD2 as a possible D gene (5 bases). V lost 4 bases, J lost 4 bases, and 11 bases lay in between. The germline CDR1 and CDR2 sequences are MNHEY and SVGEGT. CDR3 length: 14 amino acids. CDR3 amino acids: CASSSGGRYNEQFF. The CDR3 region has the DNA TGTGCCAGCAGTTCTGGCGGGCGTTACAATGAGCAGTTCTTC.

Concerning this clonotype itself: One end of the junction does not line up with germline, which may come from a read error. V gene TRBV29-1 combines with J gene TRBJ2-2; D gene unclear. Germline CDR1 SQVTM, CDR2 ANQGSEA. This CDR3 has 13 residues. The CDR3: CSVEGSNTWELFF. The CDR3 coding sequence is TGCAGCGTTGAAGGGTCGAACACCTGGGAGCTGTTTTTT.

The V call is TRBV29-1, the J call TRBJ2-7; the D is unclear. The CDR3 totals 13 residues. The V gene's germline CDR1 is SQVTM and CDR2 ANQGSEA. Trimming took 1 base from V and 6 from J, leaving 13 bases between them. CDR3 residues: CSVEGWSSLEQYF. CDR3 DNA sequence: TGCAGCGTTGAAGGCTGGTCGTCGCTCGAGCAGTACTTC.

The V and J genes are TRBV7-8 and TRBJ2-1; 13 positions agree with TRBD2. V dropped 1 base and J dropped 4; count of bases not matched to a gene: 10. CDR1 is SGHVS and CDR2 is FQNEAQ in the germline V gene. This CDR3 is built from 19 residues. The CDR3 region is CASSLVGLAGRRLYNEQFF. DNA of the CDR3: TGTGCCAGCAGCTTAGTGGGACTAGCGGGAAGGAGACTATACAATGAGCAGTTCTTC.

Concerning this clonotype itself: The CDR3 does not close with the conserved phenylalanine or tryptophan, likely indicating a read error. The V call is TRBV5-6, the J call TRBJ2-7; D is perhaps TRBD1 (6 bases). Germline V gene data show CDR1 as SGHDT and CDR2 as YYEEEE. V was cut by 4 bases and J by 3 bases, with 20 bases left in between. The CDR3 runs to 16 residues. The CDR3 DNA follows: TGTGCCAGCAGCCCGGCGGCTAGGGGGTTCTTCTACGAGCAGTACCTC. Translating gives CASSPAARGFFYEQYL.

This clonotype has a count of ten or more. CDR3: CAAGLSTGPGALHF. CDR3 in DNA: TGTGCTGCTGGTTTGAGTACAGGGCCTGGGGCCCTCCACTTT. This chain links TRBV12-5 with TRBJ1-6; D possibly corresponds to TRBD1 (6 bases). The CDR3 runs 14 residues. Looked up from germline, CDR1 is LGHNT and CDR2 is FRNRAP. Trimming took off 11 bases at V and 14 bases at J, with 25 bases between the two ends.

Regarding this clonotype: A read error may be the cause here, since a much bigger clone is one base away. The CDR3 nucleotides are TGTGCCATCAGTCCGGGCCCTGGTAGTGGCTACACCTTC. This codes for CAISPGPGSGYTF. V and J are TRBV6-2 or TRBV6-3 and TRBJ1-2; D is unclear. Germline CDR1 and CDR2: MNHEY and SVGEGT. CDR3 length equals 13 residues.

For this clonotype: It may be a read error: a sequence one base away is much more abundant. The J gene is TRBJ2-7, the V gene TRBV12-3 or TRBV12-4; TRBD2 is a possible D gene (6 bases). The length of the CDR3 is 14 residues. The CDR3: CAGSPEEGVYEQYF. CDR3 DNA: TGTGCCGGCAGTCCGGAGGAGGGAGTGTACGAGCAGTACTTC.

Worth noting for this clonotype: A much larger clone differs by one base, so this may be a read error. The V gene is TRBV6-2 or TRBV6-3, the J gene TRBJ1-5; D uncertain. CDR3 size: 16 residues. Trimming took 2 bases from V and 3 from J, leaving 14 bases between them. Germline CDR1 MNHEY, CDR2 SVGEGT. CDR3 residues: CASSYMLRRSNQPQHF. The CDR3 region has the DNA TGTGCCAGCAGTTACATGCTACGGAGGTCCAATCAGCCCCAGCATTTT.

This clonotype was recorded once. It may be a read error: a sequence one base away is much more abundant. The chain combines TRBV6-5 with TRBJ1-5, with TRBD1 matching over 9 bases. J lost 2 bases, V lost 8 bases, and 13 bases had no gene match. CDR1 MNHEY and CDR2 SVGAGI come from the germline V gene. The CDR3 extends over 17 amino acids. CDR3 sequence reads: CASGANRDRVGNQPQHF. CDR3 in DNA: TGTGCCAGCGGTGCTAACCGGGACAGGGTGGGCAATCAGCCCCAGCATTTT.

As regards this clonotype: This likely comes from a read error, as the CDR3 has no conserved phenylalanine or tryptophan at its end. J is TRBJ2-2 and V is TRBV4-2; 13 bases match TRBD2. Unmatched junction bases numbered 8, after V lost 4 bases and J lost 6 bases. Germline lookup yields CDR1 LGHNA and CDR2 YNFKEQ. The CDR3 runs to 17 residues. The CDR3 region is CASSPRLAGGRAGELFI. Here the CDR3 DNA reads TGTGCCAGCAGCCCTCGACTAGCGGGGGGCAGAGCCGGGGAGCTGTTTATT.

A word on this clonotype: A read error may account for a junction end that differs from germline. The V gene is TRBV20-1, the J gene TRBJ2-1, with D maybe TRBD1 (5 bases). Germline CDR1 is DFQATT and CDR2 is SNEGSKA (reference sequence). The CDR3 has 13 residues. The CDR3 DNA reads as TGCAGTGCTAGGGACAAATCCTACAATAAGCAGTTCTTT. The encoded protein is CSARDKSYNKQFF.

In its sample, this clonotype ranks as medium-sized. The chain couples TRBV12-3 or TRBV12-4 to TRBJ1-1; 10 bases agree with TRBD1. The CDR3 consists of 13 residues. Trimming took 6 bases from V and 5 from J; bases not matched to a gene: 3. The CDR3 here is CASSRTGGTEAFF. The CDR3 DNA follows: TGTGCCAGCAGCCGGACAGGGGGGACTGAAGCTTTCTTT.

Concerning this clonotype: The conserved phenylalanine or tryptophan normally closing the CDR3 is absent here, so this likely arose from a read error. The chain links TRBV20-1 to TRBJ2-1; 12 bases are shared with TRBD2. CDR1 is DFQATT and CDR2 is SNEGSKA in the germline V gene (reference sequence). The CDR3 runs 14 residues. Trimming at V came to 6 bases and at J to 4 bases, leaving 4 bases not matched to a gene. The CDR3 coding sequence is TGCAGTGCCCGGACTAGCGGGACATACAATGAGCAGTTCGTC. As protein: CSARTSGTYNEQFV.

A note on this clonotype: A much larger clone is a single base away; this may be a read error. In this CDR3 the conserved last residue, phenylalanine or tryptophan, is missing, so a read error is likely. The chain employs TRBV5-4 and TRBJ1-1, with D perhaps matching TRBD1 (6 bases). The germline V gene has CDR1 SGHNT and CDR2 YYREEE (reference sequence). Trimming left V 0 bases short and J 0 bases short, with 12 bases between. The CDR3 has 16 amino acids. The CDR3 DNA reads TGTGCCAGCAGCTTGGCCGAGGGACATGTGAACACTGAAGCTTTCCTT. It specifies CASSLAEGHVNTEAFL.

There are a few counts of this clonotype. The rearrangement joins TRBV12-3 or TRBV12-4 to TRBJ1-5; no reliable D call. This CDR3 region has 15 residues. V was clipped by 6 bases and J by 3 bases, with 15 bases between them. This CDR3 is CASRPQDSHNQPQHF. The CDR3 DNA sequence: TGTGCCAGCAGACCCCAGGACTCCCACAATCAGCCCCAGCATTTT.

Comments on this clonotype: Sequence at one end of the junction differs from germline and may be a read error. The rearrangement uses TRBV6-1 and TRBJ2-7, with D uncertain. The V gene's germline CDR1 is MNHNS and CDR2 SASEGT. The CDR3 extends over 13 amino acids. The CDR3 nucleotides are TGTGCCAACAGTGAATGGCACGGCGACGAGCAGTACTTC. This sequence encodes CANSEWHGDEQYF.

As for this clonotype: This may come from a read error, since a much larger clone is one base off. The chain combines TRBV12-3 or TRBV12-4 with TRBJ2-5, with 8 bases matching TRBD1. This CDR3 is built from 15 residues. CDR3 in amino acids: CTSSLGQGWGETQYF. CDR3 nucleotides: TGTACCAGCAGTTTAGGACAGGGTTGGGGAGAGACCCAGTACTTC.

Details on this clonotype: The conserved closing phenylalanine or tryptophan is absent in this CDR3, likely reflecting a read error. As DNA, the CDR3 is TGTGCCAGCAGCTCAGAACGGATCAATGAGCAGTTCTTA. Protein sequence: CASSSERINEQFL. The chain couples TRBV11-2 to TRBJ2-1; D unresolved. The V end lost 4 bases, the J end lost 6 bases, and 10 bases lay between the germline ends. Germline V gives CDR1 SGHAT, CDR2 FQNNGV. This CDR3 contains 13 residues.

This clonotype has only a few counts. The chain has TRBV29-1 and TRBJ2-2, with D perhaps matching TRBD1 (6 bases). V was pared by 4 bases and J by 4 bases, with 28 bases between. The germline V gene has CDR1 SQVTM and CDR2 ANQGSEA. CDR3 length equals 19 residues. CDR3 sequence (DNA): TGCAGCGTTGCAGGACCCTTAAGATTGGGGGCCTCCGTCACCGGGGAGCTGTTTTTT. This translates into CSVAGPLRLGASVTGELFF.

The rearrangement uses TRBV28 and TRBJ1-5; a weak D match, TRBD1 (5 bases). Germline CDR1 is MDHEN and CDR2 is SYDVKM. CDR3 length: 15 residues. V was pared by 2 bases and J by 5 bases, with 13 bases between. In nucleotides, the CDR3 is TGTGCCAGCAGTTTAGGCGGACGGGGGGATCAGCCCCAGCATTTT. Protein product: CASSLGGRGDQPQHF.

This clonotype was recorded many times. The V and J genes are TRBV6-1 and TRBJ2-2; D unclear. Deletions cut 1 base from V and 3 bases from J, with 3 bases between. The CDR3 length is 13 residues. In germline, CDR1 is MNHNS, CDR2 SASEGT. The CDR3 sequence: CASSEGDTGELFF. CDR3 sequence (DNA): TGTGCCAGCAGTGAAGGGGACACCGGGGAGCTGTTTTTT.

This clonotype appeared many times. The CDR3 loop is CASSPRSTRAGYNEQFF. The CDR3, as DNA: TGTGCCAGCAGCCCGCGCTCCACAAGAGCGGGGTACAATGAGCAGTTCTTC. This chain links TRBV13 with TRBJ2-1; 7 nucleotides match TRBD2. Germline V gene data show CDR1 as PRHDT and CDR2 as FYEKMQ (reference sequence). This CDR3 contains 17 residues. The trim removed 5 bases at V and 4 bases at J, leaving 14 bases unmatched.

This clonotype came up a few times. With a much larger clone just one base away, this may be a read error. Because it lacks the conserved phenylalanine or tryptophan at the end, this CDR3 is likely a read error. The rearrangement joins TRBV12-3 or TRBV12-4 to TRBJ2-7, with D possibly matching TRBD2 (5 bases). CDR3 length: 15 amino acids. V dropped 3 bases and J dropped 3 bases, with 15 bases sitting between them. The CDR3 DNA sequence: TGTGCCAGCAGTTTGGGAGAGACGCCCCTCTACGAGCAGTACTTA. Its translation: CASSLGETPLYEQYL.

Points on this clonotype: A much larger clonotype is one base distant, so this may be a read error. This rearrangement joins TRBV6-2 or TRBV6-3 to TRBJ1-1; 9 bases agree with TRBD1. Losses at the gene ends were 4 bases for V and 5 bases for J; bases not matched to a gene: 8. The CDR3 length is 15 residues. Per the germline V gene, CDR1 is MNHEY and CDR2 is SVGEGT. The CDR3 DNA reads as TGTGCCAGCAGTTCCCAGGGACAGGGCAGGACTGAAGCTTTCTTT. Its protein is CASSSQGQGRTEAFF.

For this clonotype: One end of the junction is discordant with germline, which a read error may explain. The V call is TRBV11-2, the J call TRBJ1-5; no clear D gene. This CDR3 contains 14 residues. Germline V lookup: CDR1 SGHAT, CDR2 FQNNGV. CDR3 coding DNA: TGTGCCAGCAGCTTATCTGGGGTTAATCAGCCTCAGCATTTT. This translates into CASSLSGVNQPQHF.